These 10 T cell receptor beta chains were sequenced from one sample in a study of cytomegalovirus exposure and HLA in healthy donors. PCR used 60 Vbeta primers and 13 Jbeta primers. Clones were sequenced by immunoSEQ multiplex PCR, and TCRdb holds only the in-frame ones, with some missing. The sample holds approximately 130,000 clones, around 75% seen once. The specimen sequenced was PBMCs. Receptor source: a man aged 25-45 years in good health and CMV-seronegative.

This clone was recorded once. J is TRBJ1-2 and V is TRBV5-6; 8 nucleotides match TRBD1. The germline gives CDR1 SGHDT, CDR2 YYEEEE. The CDR3 runs 16 residues. The J segment lost 3 bases and the V segment lost 4 bases, leaving 11 bases of the junction unmatched. The CDR3 loop is CASSRQGTHLYYGYTF. Here the CDR3 DNA reads TGTGCCAGCAGCCGACAGGGGACCCACCTTTACTATGGCTACACCTTC.

The chain uses TRBV6-6 and TRBJ1-4; 7 bases fit TRBD1. CDR3 length equals 16 residues. CDR1 and CDR2 (germline): MNHNY, SVGAGI (reference sequence). Germline trimming cut 6 bases from V and 11 bases from J; bases unmatched to any gene: 18. The chain's CDR3 is CASSQRQGGQFEKLFF. CDR3 in DNA: TGTGCCAGCAGCCAAAGACAGGGAGGCCAGTTTGAGAAACTGTTTTTT.

This clone was counted a few times. The rearrangement links TRBV11-2 to TRBJ1-2; D is unresolved. CDR1 is SGHAT and CDR2 is FQNNGV in the germline V gene. With 2 bases removed from V and 6 bases from J, the gap between germline ends came to 7 bases. This CDR3 region has 12 residues. CDR3 bases: TGTGCCAGCAGCTTAACGGGTGATGGCTACACCTTC. Its protein is CASSLTGDGYTF.

This sequence joins TRBV5-1 and TRBJ2-2, with 8 bases matching TRBD2. The CDR3 has 14 residues. Germline CDR1 SGHRS, CDR2 YFSETQ. Trimming at V came to 4 bases and at J to 4 bases, leaving 3 bases not matched to a gene. The CDR3 loop is CASSSGSPTGELFF. The CDR3 nucleotides read TGCGCCAGCAGCAGCGGGAGCCCCACCGGGGAGCTGTTTTTT. Full variable domain (rest looked up from reference TRBV5-1 and TRBJ2-2): KAGVTQTPRYLIKTRGQQVTLSCSPISGHRSVSWYQQTPGQGLQFLFEYFSETQRNKGNFPGRFSGRQFSNSRSEMNVSTLELGDSALYLCASSSGSPTGELFFGEGSRLTVL.

The rearrangement links TRBV6-1 to TRBJ1-2, with 7 bases matching TRBD1. This CDR3 has 15 amino acids. Germline-derived CDR1 and CDR2 are MNHNS and SASEGT. V trimming: 2 bases; J trimming: 2 bases; junction bases outside the gene matches: 5. CDR3 residues: CASSERDRRNYGYTF. The CDR3 coding sequence is TGTGCCAGCAGTGAAAGGGACAGACGAAACTATGGCTACACCTTC.

The chain recombines TRBV6-1 with TRBJ1-4; 8 bases agree with TRBD1. The germline CDR1 and CDR2 sequences are MNHNS and SASEGT. The CDR3 length is 14 residues. The trim removed 2 bases at V and 8 bases at J, leaving 4 bases unmatched. In DNA form, the CDR3 reads TGTGCCAGCAGTGAACTGCGGACAGGGGAAAAACTGTTTTTT. Translating it yields CASSELRTGEKLFF.

The chain couples TRBV5-4 to TRBJ2-3; weak D call: TRBD1 (5 bases). The CDR3 runs to 14 residues. The V gene's germline CDR1 is SGHNT and CDR2 YYREEE (reference sequence). V was trimmed by 0 bases and J by 2 bases, leaving 7 bases between them. This CDR3 reads CASSLGQLTDTQYF. CDR3 in DNA: TGTGCCAGCAGCTTGGGACAGCTCACAGATACGCAGTATTTT.

This clone appeared a single time. The chain is built from TRBV11-2 and TRBJ2-7; 7 bases are shared with TRBD1. V dropped 0 bases and J dropped 1; count of bases not matched to a gene: 6. The CDR3 totals 16 residues. Germline V gene lookup returns CDR1 SGHAT and CDR2 FQNNGV. The chain's CDR3 is CASSLDGTVGSYEQYF. The CDR3, as DNA: TGTGCCAGCAGCTTAGACGGGACAGTGGGTTCCTACGAGCAGTACTTC. Filled out from reference TRBV11-2 and TRBJ2-7, the complete variable domain reads EAGVAQSPRYKIIEKRQSVAFWCNPISGHATLYWYQQILGQGPKLLIQFQNNGVVDDSQLPKDRFSAERLKGVDSTLKIQPAKLEDSAVYLCASSLDGTVGSYEQYFGPGTRLTVT.

This chain connects TRBV7-2 to TRBJ1-1; no firm D call. Trimming removed 5 bases from V and 11 bases from J, with 21 bases in between. CDR3 length: 14 residues. Looked up from germline, CDR1 is SGHTA and CDR2 is FQGNSA. The CDR3 nucleotides read TGTGCCAGCAGCCGATTTTATCCGGCCAGCGGGGCTTTCTTT. Protein: CASSRFYPASGAFF.

This chain joins TRBV6-7 and TRBJ2-1; 15 positions match TRBD2. TRBV6-7 is assigned to the ORF class and has an uncertain function. The J segment lost 10 bases and the V segment lost 10 bases, leaving 8 bases of the junction unmatched. The CDR3 has 14 amino acids. CDR3: CATRTSGGAYEQFF. The CDR3, as DNA: TGTGCCACCCGGACTAGCGGGGGGGCATACGAGCAGTTCTTC.